This record covers a single T cell receptor (beta chain). This entry is derived from a study of patients and donors after allogeneic stem cell transplantation. TCRdb reprocessed the RT-PCR reads with MiXCR, giving one entry per CDR3 protein. The table records about a million distinct CDR3 sequences, under 20% of them present only once. This CDR3 region has 14 residues. The germline V gene encodes CDR1 MNHEY and CDR2 SMNVEV (reference sequence). V was clipped by 3 bases and J by 5 bases, with 13 bases between them. The sequenced sample was blood, either unsorted or a sorted T cell fraction (not recorded which). This sequence was found in a human donor who was either an allogeneic HSCT recipient or a stem cell or donor lymphocyte infusion donor (not recorded which). It is not recorded whose cells these are; they may come from a transplant donor. The chain carries TRBV27 and TRBJ1-1; D unresolved. CDR3 nucleotide sequence: TGTGCCAGCAGTTTGTATCCGGGAGGGACTGAAGCTTTCTTT. It translates to CASSLYPGGTEAFF.